The 10 T cell receptor beta chains presented below share a single source sample, sequenced in a study of T cell responses to AZD1222 COVID-19 vaccine. The data were produced by immunoSEQ multiplex PCR, yet TCRdb's version contains in-frame clones alone and is incomplete. The top ten hold 3.6% of the sample, which has some 180,000 clones, approximately 94% seen once. The sample was peripheral blood, taken 28 days after the second dose of the MenACWY control vaccine. The receptors were gathered from an adult who received the MenACWY meningococcal vaccine as a control.

This chain connects TRBV29-1 to TRBJ2-1; the D is unclear. This CDR3 has 14 amino acids. Germline CDR1 is SQVTM and CDR2 is ANQGSEA. The germline V and J ends were trimmed by 3 bases and 2 bases, with 11 bases remaining between them. CDR3 sequence: CSVDSAPTYNEQFF. CDR3 nucleotide sequence: TGCAGCGTTGATTCGGCTCCAACCTACAATGAGCAGTTCTTC.

The chain recombines TRBV4-3 with TRBJ1-1, with TRBD1 matching 7 bases. The CDR3 sequence is 17 residues long. Germline V gives CDR1 LGHNA, CDR2 YSLEER. V lost 0 bases to trimming and J lost 1 base; unmatched junction nucleotides: 8. CDR3 nucleotide sequence: TGCGCCAGCAGCCAAGATAATGTGGGACAGACGAACACTGAAGCTTTCTTT. Encoded protein: CASSQDNVGQTNTEAFF.

The V and J genes are TRBV14 and TRBJ2-1; 11 bases are a match to TRBD2. Germline lookup yields CDR1 SGHDN and CDR2 FVKESK. This CDR3 spans 16 amino acids. V lost 1 base to trimming and J lost 4 bases; unmatched junction nucleotides: 3. DNA for the CDR3: TGTGCCAGCAGCCAAGCGACTAGCGGGATTTACAATGAGCAGTTCTTC. It codes for CASSQATSGIYNEQFF.

This chain connects TRBV5-4 to TRBJ1-5; the match to TRBD1 covers 8 bases. CDR1 and CDR2 (germline): SGHNT, YYREEE (reference sequence). CDR3 size: 16 residues. V shed 6 bases and J 7 bases; nucleotides not matched to a gene: 15. This CDR3 reads CASNRRLDRASQPQHF. For the CDR3, the DNA is TGTGCCAGCAACAGACGACTGGACAGGGCCTCGCAGCCCCAGCATTTT.

V is TRBV7-8 and J is TRBJ1-2; TRBD1 is a possible D gene (6 bases). The germline CDR1 and CDR2 sequences are SGHVS and FQNEAQ. The V and J ends lost 1 base and 1 base respectively, with 13 bases between them. This CDR3 region has 16 residues. CDR3 in amino acids: CASSLGGAGDNYGYTF. In nucleotides, the CDR3 is TGTGCCAGCAGCTTAGGGGGGGCCGGCGATAACTATGGCTACACCTTC. Drawing the rest from reference TRBV7-8 and TRBJ1-2, the complete variable domain is GAGVSQSPRYKVAKRGQDVALRCDPISGHVSLFWYQQALGQGPEFLTYFQNEAQLDKSGLPSDRFFAERPEGSVSTLKIQRTQQEDSAVYLCASSLGGAGDNYGYTFGSGTRLTVV.

This clone was observed a single time. The genes are TRBV29-1 and TRBJ2-5, with D tentatively TRBD1 (5 bases). The CDR3 extends over 11 amino acids. Per germline, CDR1 SQVTM and CDR2 ANQGSEA. Trimming pared 4 bases from V and 4 bases from J, leaving 7 bases between. DNA of the CDR3: TGCAGCGTTGGCAGGGTAGAGACCCAGTACTTC. Encoded protein: CSVGRVETQYF.

V usage is TRBV5-8 and J usage is TRBJ1-5, with TRBD1 identical over 7 bases. The germline gives CDR1 SGHTS, CDR2 YDEGEE. J gave up 4 bases and V 4 bases, and 20 bases lay outside the gene matches. CDR3 length equals 19 residues. CDR3 sequence: CASSVIPTGTVGSNQPQHF. In nucleotides, the CDR3 is TGTGCCAGCAGCGTAATCCCAACCGGGACAGTGGGGAGTAATCAGCCCCAGCATTTT. The full variable domain, completed using reference TRBV5-8 and TRBJ1-5, is EAGVTQSPTHLIKTRGQQATLRCSPISGHTSVYWYQQALGLGLQFLLWYDEGEERNRGNFPPRFSGRQFPNYSSELNVNALELEDSALYLCASSVIPTGTVGSNQPQHFGDGTRLSIL.

This chain links TRBV15 with TRBJ1-1, with 7 nucleotides matching TRBD1. The germline CDR1 and CDR2 sequences are LNHNV and YYDKDF (reference sequence). CDR3 length equals 13 residues. V was pared by 0 bases and J by 12 bases, with 7 bases of the junction left unmatched. The CDR3 region is CATSRDQTGIPFF. The CDR3 DNA is TGTGCCACCAGCAGAGATCAGACAGGGATCCCTTTCTTT.

The chain links TRBV2 to TRBJ1-2; TRBD1 matches 7 bases. This CDR3 contains 15 residues. The V segment lost 3 bases and the J segment 2 bases; nucleotides outside the gene matches: 6. Germline CDR1 is SNHLY and CDR2 is FYNNEI. CDR3 coding DNA: TGTGCCAGCAGTGAGGGGCCAGGGGGGAACTATGGCTACACCTTC. Protein sequence: CASSEGPGGNYGYTF.

This chain joins TRBV28 and TRBJ1-5; D possibly corresponds to TRBD1 (5 bases). Germline values: CDR1 MDHEN, CDR2 SYDVKM. CDR3 length: 14 residues. V lost 3 bases, J lost 3 bases, and 9 bases lay in between. CDR3 coding DNA: TGTGCCAGCAGTTTTGGGGGGGTCAATCAGCCCCAGCATTTT. This sequence encodes CASSFGGVNQPQHF. Full variable domain (missing parts from reference TRBV28 and TRBJ1-5): DVKVTQSSRYLVKRTGEKVFLECVQDMDHENMFWYRQDPGLGLRLIYFSYDVKMKEKGDIPEGYSVSREKKERFSLILESASTNQTSMYLCASSFGGVNQPQHFGDGTRLSIL.